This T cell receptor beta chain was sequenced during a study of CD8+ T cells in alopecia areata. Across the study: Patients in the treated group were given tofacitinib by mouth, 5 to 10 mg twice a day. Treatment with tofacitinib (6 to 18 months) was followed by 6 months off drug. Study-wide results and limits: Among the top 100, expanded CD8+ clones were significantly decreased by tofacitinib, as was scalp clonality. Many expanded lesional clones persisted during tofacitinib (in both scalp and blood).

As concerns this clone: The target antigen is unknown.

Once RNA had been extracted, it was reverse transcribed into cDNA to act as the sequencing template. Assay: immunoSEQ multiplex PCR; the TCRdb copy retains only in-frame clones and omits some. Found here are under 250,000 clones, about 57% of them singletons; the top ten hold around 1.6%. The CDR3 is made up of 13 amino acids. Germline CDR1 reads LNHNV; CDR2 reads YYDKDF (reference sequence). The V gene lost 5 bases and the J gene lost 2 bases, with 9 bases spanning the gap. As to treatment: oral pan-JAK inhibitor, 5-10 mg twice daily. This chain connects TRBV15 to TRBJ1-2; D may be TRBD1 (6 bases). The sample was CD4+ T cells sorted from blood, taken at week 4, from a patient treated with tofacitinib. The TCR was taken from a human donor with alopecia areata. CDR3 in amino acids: CATSEQGNYGYTF. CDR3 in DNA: TGTGCCACCAGCGAGCAGGGGAACTATGGCTACACCTTC.